These T cell receptor beta chains were read from a single sample in a study of blood T cell repertoires in COVID-19. TCRdb keeps only in-frame clones here, not all; method: immunoSEQ multiplex PCR. The profile shows some 170,000 clones, about 91% of them singletons. Source material: peripheral blood. The receptor set was obtained from a woman between 50 and 59 years old with acute or convalescent COVID-19. Both conserved end residues are part of each CDR3. A D gene is named only where the DNA matches it firmly. Clone size is shown for a subset of rows, as once, few, many or a class of expanded clone.

J: TRBJ2-2
size: NA
D: NA
V: TRBV5-6
CDR3: CASSERFTGELFF
DNA: TGTGCCAGCAGCGAACGGTTCACCGGGGAGCTGTTTTTT

J: TRBJ2-5
size: NA
D: TRBD1
V: TRBV6-2/TRBV6-3
CDR3: CASSLTGPQETQYF
DNA: TGTGCCAGCAGTTTGACAGGGCCACAAGAGACCCAGTACTTC

J: TRBJ2-3
size: NA
D: NA
V: TRBV6-5
CDR3: CASTVRGFGTDTQYF
DNA: TGTGCCAGCACCGTGCGGGGATTCGGCACAGATACGCAGTATTTT

J: TRBJ2-4
size: NA
D: TRBD1
V: TRBV30
CDR3: CACSPHGTGSNIQYF
DNA: TGTGCCTGCTCCCCTCATGGGACAGGGTCAAACATTCAGTACTTC

J: TRBJ2-2
size: once
D: NA
V: TRBV4-3
CDR3: CASSPQGTGELFF
DNA: TGCGCCAGCAGCCCGCAGGGGACCGGGGAGCTGTTTTTT

J: TRBJ1-1
size: once
D: NA
V: TRBV5-6
CDR3: CASSWGRGLNTEAFF
DNA: TGTGCCAGCAGCTGGGGGAGGGGACTGAACACTGAAGCTTTCTTT

J: TRBJ1-2
size: NA
D: TRBD1
V: TRBV5-1
CDR3: CASSSIGQGAEGYTF
DNA: TGCGCCAGCAGCTCTATAGGACAGGGGGCGGAGGGCTACACCTTC

J: TRBJ1-1
size: once
D: NA
V: TRBV5-4
CDR3: CASRTQTNTEAFF
DNA: TGTGCCAGCAGGACTCAAACGAACACTGAAGCTTTCTTT

J: TRBJ1-2
size: NA
D: NA
V: TRBV6-1
CDR3: CASSERQKEYTF
DNA: TGTGCCAGCAGTGAACGACAGAAAGAGTACACCTTC

J: TRBJ1-1
size: NA
D: NA
V: TRBV27
CDR3: CASSLRGGTEAFF
DNA: TGTGCCAGCAGTTTACGGGGAGGGACTGAAGCTTTCTTT

J: TRBJ2-6
size: NA
D: NA
V: TRBV19
CDR3: CASSIGSDSGANVLTF
DNA: TGTGCCAGTAGTATCGGGTCAGACTCTGGGGCCAACGTCCTGACTTTC

J: TRBJ2-3
size: NA
D: NA
V: TRBV30
CDR3: CAWSPGGSTDTQYF
DNA: TGTGCCTGGAGCCCCGGGGGTAGCACAGATACGCAGTATTTT

J: TRBJ1-6
size: NA
D: NA
V: TRBV24-1
CDR3: CAINKGDSPLHF
DNA: TGTGCCATCAATAAGGGAGATTCACCCCTCCACTTT

J: TRBJ2-7
size: NA
D: TRBD2
V: TRBV18
CDR3: CASSQGLAGVDEQYF
DNA: TGTGCCAGCTCACAGGGACTAGCGGGAGTTGACGAGCAGTACTTC

J: TRBJ2-5
size: once
D: NA
V: TRBV4-1
CDR3: CASSNRGQETQYF
DNA: TGCGCCAGCAGCAATAGGGGTCAAGAGACCCAGTACTTC

J: TRBJ2-1
size: NA
D: TRBD2
V: TRBV6-2/TRBV6-3
CDR3: CASSISSGARGNEQFF
DNA: TGTGCCAGCAGCATCTCTAGCGGAGCCCGAGGCAATGAGCAGTTCTTC

J: TRBJ2-5
size: NA
D: NA
V: TRBV5-1
CDR3: CASRRGGVEETQYF
DNA: TGCGCCAGCAGAAGGGGCGGGGTAGAAGAGACCCAGTACTTC

J: TRBJ1-2
size: NA
D: NA
V: TRBV7-2
CDR3: CASSPTGNRISYTF
DNA: TGTGCCAGCAGCCCTACAGGGAACAGAATCAGCTACACCTTC

J: TRBJ1-3
size: NA
D: TRBD1
V: TRBV9
CDR3: CASSVGTAGNTIYF
DNA: TGTGCCAGCAGCGTTGGGACAGCTGGAAACACCATATATTTT

J: TRBJ2-5
size: NA
D: NA
V: TRBV30
CDR3: CAWSVGGETQYF
DNA: TGTGCCTGGAGTGTTGGGGGGGAGACCCAGTACTTC

J: TRBJ1-5
size: NA
D: NA
V: TRBV6-1
CDR3: CASSENPLENQPQHF
DNA: TGTGCCAGCAGTGAAAACCCGTTGGAGAATCAGCCCCAGCATTTT

J: TRBJ1-5
size: NA
D: NA
V: TRBV7-2
CDR3: CASSPGLVEGYQPQHF
DNA: TGTGCCAGCAGCCCCGGACTAGTAGAGGGTTATCAGCCCCAGCATTTT

J: TRBJ2-6
size: NA
D: NA
V: TRBV5-4
CDR3: CASSWRGTGANVLTF
DNA: TGTGCCAGCAGCTGGCGCGGGACTGGGGCCAACGTCCTGACTTTC

J: TRBJ2-1
size: NA
D: TRBD2
V: TRBV6-5
CDR3: CASRSAGGHNEQFF
DNA: TGTGCCAGCAGGTCGGCGGGGGGGCACAATGAGCAGTTCTTC

J: TRBJ2-1
size: NA
D: NA
V: TRBV4-3
CDR3: CASSQAGGNNEQFF
DNA: TGCGCCAGCAGCCAGGCCGGGGGAAACAATGAGCAGTTCTTC

J: TRBJ1-1
size: NA
D: NA
V: TRBV3-1/TRBV3-2
CDR3: CASSPRVVTEAFF
DNA: TGTGCCAGCAGCCCACGCGTTGTGACTGAAGCTTTCTTT

J: TRBJ1-2
size: few
D: TRBD1
V: TRBV7-9
CDR3: CASSSGQGETTGLNYGYTF
DNA: TGTGCCAGCAGCTCGGGACAGGGAGAGACCACGGGCCTGAACTATGGCTACACCTTC

J: TRBJ2-7
size: NA
D: NA
V: TRBV5-5
CDR3: CASSPSFAGPVLREQYF
DNA: TGTGCCAGCAGCCCCTCCTTCGCGGGCCCCGTTTTAAGAGAGCAGTACTTC

J: TRBJ2-7
size: few
D: NA
V: TRBV18
CDR3: CASSPGGYEQYF
DNA: TGTGCCAGCTCACCGGGGGGCTACGAGCAGTACTTC

J: TRBJ1-2
size: once
D: NA
V: TRBV2
CDR3: CASSVETNYGYTF
DNA: TGTGCCAGCAGTGTAGAGACTAACTATGGCTACACCTTC

J: TRBJ2-1
size: NA
D: NA
V: TRBV5-4
CDR3: CASSDAGRASYNEQFF
DNA: TGTGCCAGCAGCGACGCTGGGCGGGCCAGCTACAATGAGCAGTTCTTC

J: TRBJ2-6
size: NA
D: NA
V: TRBV29-1
CDR3: CSVVTDRHSGANVLTF
DNA: TGCAGCGTTGTGACGGACAGACACTCTGGGGCCAACGTCCTGACTTTC

J: TRBJ2-7
size: NA
D: NA
V: TRBV28
CDR3: CASSLAVTYEQYF
DNA: TGTGCCAGCAGTTTGGCTGTCACCTACGAGCAGTACTTC

J: TRBJ1-1
size: few
D: NA
V: TRBV24-1
CDR3: CATSDFVTVEGAFF
DNA: TGTGCCACCAGTGATTTCGTGACAGTAGAAGGAGCTTTCTTT

J: TRBJ2-1
size: NA
D: TRBD2
V: TRBV19
CDR3: CASAGTSGGANEQFF
DNA: TGTGCCAGTGCCGGGACTAGCGGGGGGGCAAATGAGCAGTTCTTC

J: TRBJ1-5
size: NA
D: NA
V: TRBV5-5
CDR3: CASSSDWNQPQHF
DNA: TGTGCCAGCAGCTCGGACTGGAATCAGCCCCAGCATTTT

J: TRBJ1-6
size: NA
D: TRBD1
V: TRBV6-5
CDR3: CASSFNPTGDKPPLHF
DNA: TGTGCCAGCAGTTTCAATCCAACAGGGGATAAGCCACCCCTCCACTTT

J: TRBJ2-2
size: NA
D: TRBD1
V: TRBV7-2
CDR3: CASRPGTGSAGELFF
DNA: TGTGCCAGCAGACCCGGGACAGGGTCGGCCGGGGAGCTGTTTTTT

J: TRBJ2-7
size: NA
D: TRBD1
V: TRBV2
CDR3: CASSEARTGNYEQYF
DNA: TGTGCCAGCAGTGAAGCCAGGACAGGGAACTACGAGCAGTACTTC

J: TRBJ2-5
size: NA
D: NA
V: TRBV3-1/TRBV3-2
CDR3: CASSHPEGVGETQYF
DNA: TGTGCCAGCAGCCATCCCGAGGGGGTGGGGGAGACCCAGTACTTC

J: TRBJ2-3
size: NA
D: TRBD1
V: TRBV5-1
CDR3: CASRWGQGFTSDTQYF
DNA: TGCGCCAGCAGATGGGGACAGGGGTTCACGTCAGATACGCAGTATTTT

J: TRBJ1-2
size: NA
D: NA
V: TRBV7-2
CDR3: CASSLATAWPGGYTF
DNA: TGTGCCAGCAGCTTAGCCACAGCATGGCCCGGCGGCTACACCTTC

J: TRBJ1-1
size: NA
D: NA
V: TRBV30
CDR3: CAWSIEEGRTEAFF
DNA: TGTGCCTGGAGTATCGAGGAGGGCAGAACTGAAGCTTTCTTT

J: TRBJ2-2
size: NA
D: NA
V: TRBV24-1
CDR3: CATSRGSNTGELFF
DNA: TGTGCCACCAGTCGGGGTTCGAACACCGGGGAGCTGTTTTTT

J: TRBJ1-1
size: NA
D: NA
V: TRBV28
CDR3: CASSLGGARTEAFF
DNA: TGTGCCAGCAGTTTGGGGGGGGCGAGGACTGAAGCTTTCTTT

J: TRBJ1-4
size: NA
D: TRBD1
V: TRBV5-1
CDR3: CASSLGTGERLFF
DNA: TGCGCCAGCAGCCTCGGGACAGGGGAAAGACTGTTTTTT

J: TRBJ2-5
size: NA
D: NA
V: TRBV3-1/TRBV3-2
CDR3: CASSPLRGPDLKTQYF
DNA: TGTGCCAGCAGCCCTTTGCGGGGACCCGATTTGAAGACCCAGTACTTC

J: TRBJ2-3
size: NA
D: TRBD2
V: TRBV7-3
CDR3: CASSSTSGGADTQYF
DNA: TGTGCCAGCAGCTCCACTAGCGGGGGGGCAGATACGCAGTATTTT

J: TRBJ2-1
size: NA
D: TRBD1
V: TRBV5-4
CDR3: CASQGPGQGSYNEQFF
DNA: TGTGCCAGCCAGGGACCGGGACAGGGTTCCTACAATGAGCAGTTCTTC

J: TRBJ2-5
size: NA
D: NA
V: TRBV15
CDR3: CATSRVARGAPGETQYF
DNA: TGTGCCACCAGCAGAGTGGCTCGGGGGGCCCCGGGGGAGACCCAGTACTTC

J: TRBJ1-1
size: NA
D: NA
V: TRBV6-6
CDR3: CASSFWGQGKTEAFF
DNA: TGTGCCAGCAGTTTTTGGGGGCAGGGAAAAACTGAAGCTTTCTTT

J: TRBJ1-2
size: NA
D: TRBD1
V: TRBV7-8
CDR3: CASSQGQTDSYTF
DNA: TGTGCCAGCAGCCAGGGACAGACGGACAGCTACACCTTC

J: TRBJ1-4
size: NA
D: TRBD1
V: TRBV19
CDR3: CASSEDRGYNEKLFF
DNA: TGTGCCAGTAGTGAAGACAGGGGATATAATGAAAAACTGTTTTTT

J: TRBJ1-2
size: few
D: TRBD1
V: TRBV6-2/TRBV6-3
CDR3: CASSRQGTSYTF
DNA: TGTGCCAGCAGTCGACAGGGAACGAGCTACACCTTC